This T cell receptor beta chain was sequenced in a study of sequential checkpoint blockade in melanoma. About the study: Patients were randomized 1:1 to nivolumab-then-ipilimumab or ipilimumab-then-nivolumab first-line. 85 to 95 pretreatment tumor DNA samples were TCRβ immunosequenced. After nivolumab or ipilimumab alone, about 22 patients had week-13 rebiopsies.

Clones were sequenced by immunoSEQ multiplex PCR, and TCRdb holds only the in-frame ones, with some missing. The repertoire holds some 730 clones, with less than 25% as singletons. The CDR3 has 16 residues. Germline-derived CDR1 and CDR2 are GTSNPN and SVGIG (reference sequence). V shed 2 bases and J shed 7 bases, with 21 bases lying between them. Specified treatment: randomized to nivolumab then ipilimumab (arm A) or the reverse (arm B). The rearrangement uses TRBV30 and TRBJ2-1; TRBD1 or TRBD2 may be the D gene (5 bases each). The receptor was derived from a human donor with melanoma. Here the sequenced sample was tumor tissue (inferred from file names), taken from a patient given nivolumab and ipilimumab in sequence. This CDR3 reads CAWSRFRDAPGNEQFF. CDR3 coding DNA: TGTGCCTGGAGTCGTTTCCGGGACGCCCCTGGTAATGAGCAGTTCTTC.